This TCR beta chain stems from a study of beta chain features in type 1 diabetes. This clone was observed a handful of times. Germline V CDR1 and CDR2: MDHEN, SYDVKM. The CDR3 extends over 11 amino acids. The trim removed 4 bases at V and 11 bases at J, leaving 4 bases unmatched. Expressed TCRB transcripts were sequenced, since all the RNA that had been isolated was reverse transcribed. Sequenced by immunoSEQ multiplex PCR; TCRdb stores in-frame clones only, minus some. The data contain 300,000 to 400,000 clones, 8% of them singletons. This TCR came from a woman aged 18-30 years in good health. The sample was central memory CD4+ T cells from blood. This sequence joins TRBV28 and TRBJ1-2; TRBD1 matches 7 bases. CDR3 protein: CASSSDRVYTF. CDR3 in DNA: TGTGCCAGCAGTTCCGACAGGGTTTACACCTTC.